This TCR beta chain comes out of a study of blood T cell repertoires in COVID-19. TCRdb keeps only in-frame clones here, not all; method: immunoSEQ multiplex PCR. There are about 78,000 clones in the sample; 90% occur only once, and 0.8% to 1.3% lies in the top ten. The CDR3 is made up of 14 amino acids. Germline loops: CDR1 SGHTS, CDR2 YDEGEE. V lost 5 bases, J lost 6 bases, and 8 bases stayed unmatched. This receptor was taken from a woman between 45 and 65 years old in a cohort sampled during active COVID-19. This chain connects TRBV5-8 to TRBJ2-3; 8 nucleotides agree with TRBD1. Sequenced sample: peripheral blood. The CDR3: CASSRGRGRDTQYF. The CDR3 DNA sequence: TGTGCCAGCAGTCGTGGCAGGGGGCGTGATACGCAGTATTTT.